The 13 T cell receptor beta chains below come from one sample, sequenced in a study of OX40 agonist ivuxolimab in advanced cancers. Profiled with immunoSEQ multiplex PCR; TCRdb holds only in-frame clones, not every one. The table shows some 23,000 clones, with approximately 91% occurring only once. This specimen consisted of CD4+ or CD8+ T cells sorted from blood, obtained in a trial of the OX40 agonist ivuxolimab. Every receptor here comes from an adult with an advanced solid tumor such as melanoma, head and neck, liver or kidney cancer.

The chain couples TRBV5-4 to TRBJ2-7; tentatively, D is TRBD1 or TRBD2 (5 bases each). This CDR3 contains 14 residues. The V gene's germline CDR1 is SGHNT and CDR2 YYREEE (reference sequence). The ends were cut back, 0 bases at V and 3 bases at J, with 10 bases in the middle. The CDR3 protein is CASSLGAGSYEQYF. As DNA, the CDR3 is TGTGCCAGCAGCTTGGGGGCAGGGAGCTACGAGCAGTACTTC.

The gene calls are TRBV18 and TRBJ2-7, with 8 bases matching TRBD2. Germline-derived CDR1 and CDR2 are KGHSH and LQKENI. J lost 0 bases, V lost 2 bases, and 3 bases had no gene match. The CDR3 consists of 15 residues. CDR3 nucleotides: TGTGCCAGCTCACCAACTAGCGGTAGCTCCTACGAGCAGTACTTC. It translates to CASSPTSGSSYEQYF.

This clone was counted once. This sequence joins TRBV15 and TRBJ2-5, with D maybe TRBD1 (6 bases). V was shortened by 5 bases and J by 2 bases, with 12 bases between the two germline ends. Germline V gene data show CDR1 as LNHNV and CDR2 as YYDKDF (reference sequence). The CDR3 is 14 residues long. This CDR3 is CATSSEGVQETQYF. CDR3 in DNA: TGTGCCACCAGCTCCGAGGGGGTTCAAGAGACCCAGTACTTC.

The chain employs TRBV5-1 and TRBJ2-5; 7 bases line up with TRBD1. Per germline, CDR1 SGHRS and CDR2 YFSETQ. The CDR3 is 15 residues long. The V and J ends lost 0 bases and 5 bases, in that order; junction bases with no gene match: 7. CDR3: CASSLGFDRVETQYF. DNA for the CDR3: TGCGCCAGCAGCTTGGGGTTTGACAGGGTGGAGACCCAGTACTTC.

The rearrangement joins TRBV6-6 to TRBJ1-2; D is undetermined. V was shortened by 2 bases and J by 1 base, with 5 bases between the two germline ends. From germline, CDR1 is MNHNY and CDR2 SVGAGI (reference sequence). The length of the CDR3 is 13 residues. The CDR3 DNA follows: TGTGCCAGCAGTTACCGAAATAACTATGGCTACACCTTC. Its protein is CASSYRNNYGYTF.

The V call is TRBV9, the J call TRBJ2-3, with 10 positions matching TRBD1. Germline V lookup: CDR1 SGDLS, CDR2 YYNGEE. CDR3 size: 19 residues. V lost 3 bases to trimming and J lost 4 bases; unmatched junction nucleotides: 17. CDR3 sequence (DNA): TGTGCCAGCAGCGCAAAGAGTGTCCCGGGACAGGGGTCGGCAGATACGCAGTATTTT. Translation gives CASSAKSVPGQGSADTQYF. Full variable domain (rest looked up from reference TRBV9 and TRBJ2-3): DSGVTQTPKHLITATGQRVTLRCSPRSGDLSVYWYQQSLDQGLQFLIQYYNGEERAKGNILERFSAQQFPDLHSELNLSSLELGDSALYFCASSAKSVPGQGSADTQYFGPGTRLTVL.

As DNA, the CDR3 is TGTGCCAGCTCGCAGGGAGAACGGGGCGAGCAGTACTTC. Protein: CASSQGERGEQYF. This chain uses TRBV6-4 with TRBJ2-7; D is possibly TRBD1 or TRBD2 (5 bases each). There are 13 residues in the CDR3. The germline CDR1 and CDR2 sequences are MRHNA and SNTAGT. Trimming took 8 bases from V and 6 from J, leaving 17 bases between them.

This chain uses TRBV9 with TRBJ1-1, with a tentative D call TRBD1 (5 bases). The CDR3 runs to 15 residues. Germline V gives CDR1 SGDLS, CDR2 YYNGEE. V lost 6 bases, J lost 6 bases, and 21 bases lay in between. The CDR3, as DNA: TGTGCCAGCAACCCAATGAGGGGTTCTTCAGCTGAAGCTTTCTTT. It encodes CASNPMRGSSAEAFF.

V and J are TRBV7-2 and TRBJ1-1; D is unresolved. Looked up from germline, CDR1 is SGHTA and CDR2 is FQGNSA. Trimming pared 5 bases from V and 1 base from J, leaving 8 bases between. This CDR3 region has 13 residues. Written as DNA, the CDR3 is TGTGCCAGCAGCCGAACGGGGAACACTGAAGCTTTCTTT. Its protein product is CASSRTGNTEAFF.

This sequence joins TRBV27 and TRBJ1-2; the D is unclear. Trimming stripped 2 bases from V and 6 bases from J, with 19 bases between. From germline, CDR1 is MNHEY and CDR2 SMNVEV (reference sequence). CDR3 length: 16 amino acids. The CDR3 DNA is TGTGCCAGCAGTTTAGGGTCGTTTATACCCTTGAATGGCTACACCTTC. Amino acids: CASSLGSFIPLNGYTF.

V is TRBV18 and J is TRBJ2-1; 9 nucleotides agree with TRBD2. From germline, CDR1 is KGHSH and CDR2 LQKENI. V shed 2 bases, J shed 7 bases, and the junction held 9 bases outside the gene matches. The CDR3 loop spans 16 amino acids. CDR3 DNA sequence: TGTGCCAGCTCACCATCTGGACTAGCGATAGTGAATGAGCAGTTCTTC. Translation: CASSPSGLAIVNEQFF.

The rearrangement links TRBV27 to TRBJ1-4; perhaps TRBD1 as D (6 bases). Trimming stripped 6 bases from V and 5 bases from J, with 13 bases between. Germline assignment: CDR1 MNHEY and CDR2 SMNVEV (reference sequence). The CDR3 sequence is 14 residues long. Here the CDR3 reads CASRLTGNNEKLFF. The CDR3, as DNA: TGTGCCAGCAGACTTACAGGGAACAATGAAAAACTGTTTTTT. Based on the CDR3 plus reference TRBV27 and TRBJ1-4, the full variable domain is EAQVTQNPRYLITVTGKKLTVTCSQNMNHEYMSWYRQDPGLGLRQIYYSMNVEVTDKGDVPEGYKVSRKEKRNFPLILESPSPNQTSLYFCASRLTGNNEKLFFGSGTQLSVL.

The genes are TRBV7-6 and TRBJ1-3; D gene uncertain. The CDR3 is made up of 15 amino acids. V was pared by 0 bases and J by 2 bases, with 8 bases between. Germline CDR1 SGHVS, CDR2 FNYEAQ. The CDR3 region is CASSLALGTGNTIYF. DNA of the CDR3: TGTGCCAGCAGCTTAGCGCTTGGGACTGGAAACACCATATATTTT.